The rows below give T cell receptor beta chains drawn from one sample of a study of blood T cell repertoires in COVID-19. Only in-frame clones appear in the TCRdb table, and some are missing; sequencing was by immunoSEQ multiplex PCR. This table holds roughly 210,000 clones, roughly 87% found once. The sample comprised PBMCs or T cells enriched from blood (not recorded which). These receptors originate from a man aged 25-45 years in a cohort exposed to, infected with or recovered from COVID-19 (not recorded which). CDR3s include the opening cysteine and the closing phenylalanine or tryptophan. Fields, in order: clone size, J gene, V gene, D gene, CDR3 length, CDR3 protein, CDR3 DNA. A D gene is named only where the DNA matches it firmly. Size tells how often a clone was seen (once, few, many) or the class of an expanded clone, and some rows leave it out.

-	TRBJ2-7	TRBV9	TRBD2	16	CASSVDGGGLLNEQYF	TGTGCCAGCAGCGTAGATGGGGGAGGGTTGTTGAACGAGCAGTACTTC
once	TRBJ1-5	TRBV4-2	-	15	CASSQDRGRVQPQHF	TGTGCCAGCAGCCAAGATCGAGGCAGGGTTCAGCCCCAGCATTTT
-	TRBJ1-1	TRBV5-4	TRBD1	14	CASSIGQGRAEAFF	TGTGCCAGCAGCATAGGACAGGGGCGGGCTGAAGCTTTCTTT
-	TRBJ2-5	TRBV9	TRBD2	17	CASSAGTSRTRTETQYF	TGTGCCAGCAGCGCGGGGACTAGCCGGACTAGGACAGAGACCCAGTACTTC
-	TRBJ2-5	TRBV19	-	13	CASSILGGETQYF	TGTGCCAGTAGTATATTAGGGGGAGAGACCCAGTACTTC
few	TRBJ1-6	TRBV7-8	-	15	CASSLVGGPDSPLHF	TGTGCCAGCAGCTTAGTGGGGGGGCCCGATTCACCCCTCCACTTT
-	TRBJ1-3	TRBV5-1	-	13	CASRRDSGNTIYF	TGCGCCAGCAGAAGAGACTCTGGAAACACCATATATTTT
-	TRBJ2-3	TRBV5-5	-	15	CASSLVVRAEDTQYF	TGTGCCAGCAGCTTGGTGGTCAGGGCCGAGGACACGCAGTATTTT
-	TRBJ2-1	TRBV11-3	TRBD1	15	CASSPAGQAYNEQFF	TGTGCCAGCAGCCCCGCGGGACAGGCCTACAATGAGCAGTTCTTC
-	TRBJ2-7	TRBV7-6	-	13	CASSPRMSYEQYF	TGTGCCAGCAGCCCCAGAATGTCCTACGAGCAGTACTTC
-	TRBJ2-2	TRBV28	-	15	CASSTAGVGTGELFF	TGTGCCAGCAGTACAGCAGGGGTGGGCACCGGGGAGCTGTTTTTT
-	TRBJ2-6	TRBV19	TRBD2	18	CASSMLVAGGVGANVLTF	TGTGCCAGTAGTATGTTGGTAGCGGGAGGGGTCGGGGCCAACGTCCTGACTTTC
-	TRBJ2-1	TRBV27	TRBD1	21	CASSLPMYGAGGGESYNEQFF	TGTGCCAGCAGTTTACCCATGTACGGGGCAGGGGGCGGTGAATCCTACAATGAGCAGTTCTTC
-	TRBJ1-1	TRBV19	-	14	CASQGLRMNTEAFF	TGTGCCAGCCAGGGACTCCGGATGAACACTGAAGCTTTCTTT
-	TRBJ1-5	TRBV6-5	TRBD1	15	CASRIDRDGNQPQHF	TGTGCCAGCAGGATAGACAGGGATGGCAATCAGCCCCAGCATTTT
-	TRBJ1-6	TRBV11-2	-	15	CASSRSGNWNSPLHF	TGTGCCAGCAGTCGATCAGGGAACTGGAATTCACCCCTCCACTTT
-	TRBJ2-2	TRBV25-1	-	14	CASRDSLNTGELFF	TGTGCCAGCCGGGACTCCTTGAACACCGGGGAGCTGTTTTTT
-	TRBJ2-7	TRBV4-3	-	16	CASSQGIASASYEQYF	TGCGCCAGCAGCCAAGGTATAGCGTCGGCCTCCTACGAGCAGTACTTC
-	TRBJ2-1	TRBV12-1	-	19	CASSFAPTSGYSSYNEQFF	TGTGCCAGCAGCTTTGCCCCGACTAGCGGGTATAGCTCCTACAATGAGCAGTTCTTC
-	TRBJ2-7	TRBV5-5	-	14	CASSLKREFNEQYF	TGTGCCAGCAGCTTGAAACGGGAGTTCAACGAGCAGTACTTC
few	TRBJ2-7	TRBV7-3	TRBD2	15	CASSLGGGGPYEQYF	TGTGCCAGCAGCTTAGGAGGCGGGGGTCCGTACGAGCAGTACTTC
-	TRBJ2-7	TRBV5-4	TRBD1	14	CASSFLDRVNEQYF	TGTGCCAGCAGCTTTCTGGACAGGGTGAACGAGCAGTACTTC
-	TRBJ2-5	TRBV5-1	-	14	CASSLDYDQETQYF	TGCGCCAGCAGCTTGGACTACGACCAAGAGACCCAGTACTTC
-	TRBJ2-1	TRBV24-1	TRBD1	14	CATSEASAGGEQFF	TGTGCCACCAGTGAGGCCTCGGCAGGGGGAGAGCAGTTCTTC
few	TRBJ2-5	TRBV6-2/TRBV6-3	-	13	CASSYGRFGTQYF	TGTGCCAGCAGTTACGGCCGCTTTGGGACCCAGTACTTC
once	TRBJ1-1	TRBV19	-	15	CASSSRTGLLGEAFF	TGTGCCAGTAGTAGCCGAACAGGGCTTTTGGGTGAAGCTTTCTTT
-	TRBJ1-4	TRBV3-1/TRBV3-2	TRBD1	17	CASSLGTAGDYDEKLFF	TGTGCCAGCAGCCTAGGGACAGCCGGAGACTACGATGAAAAACTGTTTTTT
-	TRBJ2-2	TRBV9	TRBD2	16	CASSISGRGGTGELFF	TGTGCCAGCAGTATCAGCGGGAGAGGGGGCACCGGGGAGCTGTTTTTT
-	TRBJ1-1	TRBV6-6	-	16	CASSSLRQGGNTEAFF	TGTGCCAGCAGTTCCCTCCGGCAGGGCGGGAACACTGAAGCTTTCTTT
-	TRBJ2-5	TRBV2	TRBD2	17	CASSVGGVWIPGETQYF	TGTGCCAGCAGTGTCGGGGGGGTTTGGATTCCAGGAGAGACCCAGTACTTC
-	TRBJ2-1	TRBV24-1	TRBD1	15	CASPVDRDVDNEQFF	TGTGCCAGCCCTGTTGACAGGGATGTTGACAATGAGCAGTTCTTC
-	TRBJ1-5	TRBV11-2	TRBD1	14	CASSYGTGNQPQHF	TGTGCCAGCAGCTACGGGACAGGCAATCAGCCCCAGCATTTT